This passage covers 20 T cell receptor beta chains from one sample sequenced in a study of control samples from healthy donors and cancer patients. Generated by immunoSEQ multiplex PCR, the TCRdb table keeps only in-frame clones and is missing some. The data show about 140,000 clones, more than 85% seen once. Input material: blood. The receptors come from a woman aged 25 to 45 in good health.

This rearrangement joins TRBV9 to TRBJ1-4, with D perhaps matching TRBD1 (6 bases). This CDR3 is built from 18 residues. V was trimmed by 4 bases and J by 0 bases, leaving 19 bases between them. Germline-derived CDR1 and CDR2 are SGDLS and YYNGEE. The CDR3 is CASSPYRGTPSTNEKLFF. In DNA, the CDR3 is TGTGCCAGCAGCCCCTACCGGGGGACACCCTCAACTAATGAAAAACTGTTTTTT.

The sample holds one count of this clone. The V gene is TRBV19, the J gene TRBJ2-1; 7 bases match TRBD2. Unmatched junction bases numbered 6, after V lost 10 bases and J lost 0 bases. In germline, CDR1 is LNHDA, CDR2 SQIVND (reference sequence). CDR3 length: 14 amino acids. The CDR3 nucleotides are TGTGCCACCACTACTAGCGTCTCCTACAATGAGCAGTTCTTC. This sequence encodes CATTTSVSYNEQFF.

The J gene is TRBJ2-1, the V gene TRBV15; possible D gene TRBD2, 6 bases. In germline, CDR1 is LNHNV, CDR2 YYDKDF (reference sequence). This CDR3 has 17 amino acids. Between the trimmed V and J ends, which lost 0 bases and 6 bases, there was a span of 18 bases. The CDR3 coding sequence is TGTGCCACCAGCAGAGATGGAGGGACCCTAAGAGGCAATGAGCAGTTCTTC. It is translated as CATSRDGGTLRGNEQFF.

The rearrangement uses TRBV3-1 (or the pseudogene TRBV3-2) and TRBJ1-3, with 8 bases that match TRBD1. Germline lookup yields CDR1 LGHDT and CDR2 YNNKEL (reference sequence). V was clipped by 4 bases and J by 0 bases; unmatched bases: 2. This CDR3 region has 15 residues. The CDR3 here is CASSLGQGSGNTIYF. CDR3 sequence (DNA): TGTGCCAGCAGCCTCGGACAGGGCTCTGGAAACACCATATATTTT.

The sample holds a few counts of this clone. The chain is built from TRBV4-1 and TRBJ2-1, with TRBD2 as a possible D gene (6 bases). This CDR3 contains 15 residues. The germline V gene encodes CDR1 MGHRA and CDR2 YSYEKL. V lost 3 bases and J lost 7, with 16 bases in between. CDR3 sequence reads: CASSHHANGGNEQFF. CDR3 sequence (DNA): TGCGCCAGCAGCCACCATGCAAATGGGGGGAATGAGCAGTTCTTC.

The rearrangement uses TRBV10-3 and TRBJ2-7; D is undetermined. V shed 9 bases and J shed 0 bases, with 18 bases lying between them. The CDR3 consists of 15 residues. Germline V gene lookup returns CDR1 ENHRY and CDR2 SYGVKD. This chain's CDR3 is CAISDVRGASYEQYF. The DNA for the CDR3 is TGTGCCATTTCGGACGTACGAGGCGCCTCCTACGAGCAGTACTTC.

This sequence joins TRBV29-1 and TRBJ1-2; 7 bases align to TRBD1. This CDR3 spans 12 amino acids. In germline, CDR1 is SQVTM, CDR2 ANQGSEA. V gave up 6 bases and J gave up 8 bases; unmatched junction bases: 9. CDR3 loop: CSVGSTGIGYTF. DNA of the CDR3: TGCAGCGTGGGGTCGACAGGGATCGGCTACACCTTC.

The chain combines TRBV24-1 with TRBJ2-3, with 8 bases identical to TRBD1. Germline V gives CDR1 KGHDR, CDR2 SFDVKD. CDR3 size: 14 residues. Trimming removed 10 bases from V and 4 bases from J; junction bases left unmatched: 9. The CDR3, as DNA: TGTGCCACTTCGACAGGGGAGTACGCAGATACGCAGTATTTT. Translating gives CATSTGEYADTQYF.

The chain joins TRBV14 to TRBJ1-2, with D possibly being TRBD1 (5 bases). Germline V CDR1 and CDR2: SGHDN, FVKESK. CDR3 size: 13 residues. V shed 0 bases and J shed 7 bases, with 9 bases lying between them. CDR3 residues: CASSQDLGLGYTF. The CDR3 DNA reads as TGTGCCAGCAGCCAAGATCTGGGGCTTGGCTACACCTTC.

The chain is built from TRBV25-1 and TRBJ1-3; maybe TRBD1 (5 bases). CDR1 is MGHDK and CDR2 is SYGVNS in the germline V gene. Trimming left V 2 bases short and J 4 bases short, with 12 bases between. The CDR3 sequence is 15 residues long. The CDR3: CASSEAGGRGNTIYF. The DNA of the CDR3 is TGTGCCAGCAGTGAAGCCGGGGGGAGGGGAAACACCATATATTTT. The variable domain in full, with the rest retrieved from reference TRBV25-1 and TRBJ1-3, is EADIYQTPRYLVIGTGKKITLECSQTMGHDKMYWYQQDPGMELHLIHYSYGVNSTEKGDLSSESTVSRIRTEHFPLTLESARPSHTSQYLCASSEAGGRGNTIYFGEGSWLTVV.

The chain couples TRBV6-5 to TRBJ1-1; tentative D call: TRBD1 (5 bases). The V end was cut by 5 bases, the J end by 3 bases, with 13 bases between. The CDR3 consists of 14 residues. CDR1 MNHEY and CDR2 SVGAGI come from the germline V gene. The CDR3 sequence: CASSPDSWYTEAFF. CDR3 bases: TGTGCCAGCAGTCCTGACAGCTGGTACACTGAAGCTTTCTTT.

The chain combines TRBV19 with TRBJ1-5; the D gene is possibly TRBD1 (5 bases). V dropped 9 bases and J dropped 7 bases, with 16 bases sitting between them. The length of the CDR3 is 13 residues. The germline V gene has CDR1 LNHDA and CDR2 SQIVND (reference sequence). In nucleotides, the CDR3 is TGTGCCAGCCTTTCTATCCAGGGCCAGCCCCAGCATTTT. Amino acid sequence: CASLSIQGQPQHF.

The rearrangement joins TRBV7-9 to TRBJ1-5, with a weak D call TRBD1 (6 bases). Trimming left V 5 bases short and J 1 base short, with 9 bases between. The CDR3 totals 14 residues. Germline-derived CDR1 and CDR2 are SEHNR and FQNEAQ (reference sequence). CDR3 sequence reads: CASSAQGSNQPQHF. The DNA for the CDR3 is TGTGCCAGCAGCGCGCAGGGGAGCAATCAGCCCCAGCATTTT.

This chain links TRBV5-1 with TRBJ1-4; D might be TRBD1 (5 bases). Deletions cut 2 bases from V and 5 bases from J, with 13 bases between. Germline V gives CDR1 SGHRS, CDR2 YFSETQ. This CDR3 has 15 amino acids. CDR3 bases: TGCGCCAGCAGCTTACTAGACAGTCTCAATGAAAAACTGTTTTTT. Its translation is CASSLLDSLNEKLFF.

This chain links TRBV7-2 with TRBJ2-3; D perhaps matches TRBD2 (5 bases). The CDR3 sequence is 16 residues long. The V gene lost 1 base and the J gene lost 2 bases, with 13 bases spanning the gap. CDR1 and CDR2 (germline): SGHTA, FQGNSA. The CDR3 sequence is CASSLVTGSTTDTQYF. The CDR3 nucleotides read TGTGCCAGCAGCTTAGTGACGGGATCGACCACAGATACGCAGTATTTT. Looking up the rest from reference TRBV7-2 and TRBJ2-3 gives the full variable domain: GAGVSQSPSNKVTEKGKDVELRCDPISGHTALYWYRQSLGQGLEFLIYFQGNSAPDKSGLPSDRFSAERTGGSVSTLTIQRTQQEDSAVYLCASSLVTGSTTDTQYFGPGTRLTVL.

The chain uses TRBV5-1 and TRBJ2-7; perhaps TRBD2 as D (5 bases). The CDR3 runs 14 residues. The germline V and J ends were trimmed by 4 bases and 5 bases, with 16 bases remaining between them. Germline CDR1 SGHRS, CDR2 YFSETQ. Here the CDR3 DNA reads TGCGCCAGCAGCCAGATGGAGGCATCCCACGAGCAGTACTTC. Its protein product is CASSQMEASHEQYF.

The gene calls are TRBV18 and TRBJ1-2, with 10 bases identical to TRBD1. Germline V lookup: CDR1 KGHSH, CDR2 LQKENI. V was clipped by 2 bases and J by 3 bases; unmatched bases: 3. This CDR3 spans 15 amino acids. The CDR3 region is CASSPGTGDDYGYTF. In DNA form, the CDR3 reads TGTGCCAGCTCACCAGGGACAGGGGACGACTATGGCTACACCTTC.

CDR3 coding DNA: TGTGCCAGCAGTACTCAGGACAGGGGGCCGGGGCAGCCCCAGCATTTT. Translating gives CASSTQDRGPGQPQHF. The chain is built from TRBV28 and TRBJ1-5; TRBD1 agrees at 11 bases. The CDR3 loop spans 16 amino acids. Germline V lookup: CDR1 MDHEN, CDR2 SYDVKM. J lost 7 bases, V lost 5 bases, and 10 bases had no gene match.

The rearrangement links TRBV19 to TRBJ2-2; D may be TRBD2 (6 bases). CDR1 is LNHDA and CDR2 is SQIVND in the germline V gene (reference sequence). This CDR3 spans 15 amino acids. Trimming removed 3 bases from V and 2 bases from J, with 10 bases in between. The CDR3 coding sequence is TGTGCCAGTAGTATTGGAGGGTACAACACCGGGGAGCTGTTTTTT. Its protein product is CASSIGGYNTGELFF.

To note about this clone: Different DNA sequences within this sample yield the same CDR3. V and J are TRBV11-2 and TRBJ2-7, with unresolved D. Germline CDR1 reads SGHAT; CDR2 reads FQNNGV. Trimming pared 3 bases from V and 1 base from J, leaving 7 bases between. The CDR3 sequence is 13 residues long. In nucleotides, the CDR3 is TGTGCCAGCAGCTTCGGTCTTTCCTACGAGCAGTACTTC. Protein sequence: CASSFGLSYEQYF. Full variable domain (rest looked up from reference TRBV11-2 and TRBJ2-7): EAGVAQSPRYKIIEKRQSVAFWCNPISGHATLYWYQQILGQGPKLLIQFQNNGVVDDSQLPKDRFSAERLKGVDSTLKIQPAKLEDSAVYLCASSFGLSYEQYFGPGTRLTVT.